This paragraph covers one TCR beta chain sequence. Its antigen is as yet unknown. V was cut by 3 bases and J by 3 bases, with 12 bases left in between. CDR1 and CDR2 from the germline V gene are DFQATT and SNEGSKA (reference sequence). The CDR3 has 14 amino acids. Generated by immunoSEQ multiplex PCR, the TCRdb table keeps only in-frame clones and is missing some. This sample yields some 200,000 clones, of which approximately 90% are seen a single time; approximately 0.98% belongs to the top ten. This sample was included in a study of T cell responses to AZD1222 COVID-19 vaccine. The study, taken as a whole, reports: The donors showed a predominance of white British ancestry and of females, with possible underestimation of clonal diversity. Seropositive at baseline were only a handful of AZD1222 recipients. Spike-specific TCR breadth and depth grew following two AZD1222 doses.

The starting material was peripheral blood, obtained on day 0 of AZD1222 vaccination. The genes are TRBV20-1 and TRBJ1-5; D possibly corresponds to TRBD1 (6 bases). This sequence was found in an adult in good health. The chain's CDR3 is CSASPDSHNQPQHF. The CDR3 nucleotides read TGCAGTGCTAGTCCGGACAGTCACAATCAGCCCCAGCATTTT.